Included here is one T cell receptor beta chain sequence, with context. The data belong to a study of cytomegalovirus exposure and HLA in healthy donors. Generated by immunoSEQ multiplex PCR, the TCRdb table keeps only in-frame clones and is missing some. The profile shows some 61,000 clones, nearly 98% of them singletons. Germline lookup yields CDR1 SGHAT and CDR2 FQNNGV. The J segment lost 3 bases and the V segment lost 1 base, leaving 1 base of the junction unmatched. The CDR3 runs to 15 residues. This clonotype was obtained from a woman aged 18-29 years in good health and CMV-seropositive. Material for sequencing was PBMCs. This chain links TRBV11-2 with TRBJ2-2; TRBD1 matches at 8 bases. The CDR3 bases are TGTGCCAGCAGCTTAGTACAGGGGGACACCGGGGAGCTGTTTTTT. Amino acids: CASSLVQGDTGELFF.